This T cell receptor (beta chain) was identified during a study of T cell responses to AZD1222 COVID-19 vaccine. Study-wide findings and caveats: There were mostly white British donors and more females than males, and clonal diversity was possibly underestimated. Unmutated variant regions are reportedly targeted by nearly half of spike-specific TCRs.

As for this clone: Antigen: not known.

This CDR3 is 13 amino acids long. Germline CDR1 and CDR2: SEHNR and FQNEAQ (reference sequence). Trimming shortened V by 5 bases and J by 7 bases, and 12 bases separated the two germline ends. Second doses at about 4 or about 12 weeks were pooled. Libraries were prepared by immunoSEQ multiplex PCR; TCRdb keeps only in-frame clonotypes and omits some of them. This sample carries more than 75,000 clones, 88% of them seen once, and the ten largest clones take 6.9%. This sample comprised peripheral blood, obtained 28 days after the second AZD1222 dose. The chain carries TRBV7-9 and TRBJ1-5; perhaps TRBD1 as D (5 bases). This sequence was found in an adult who received the AZD1222 COVID-19 vaccine. CDR3 coding DNA: TGTGCCAGCAGCCCCGGGAGGGACCAGCCCCAGCATTTT. It translates to CASSPGRDQPQHF.